One and the same sample provided the 25 T cell receptor beta chains below, sequenced in a study of T cell repertoires in cytomegalovirus infection. These receptors' antigens are unknown. TCRdb processed the reads anew with MiXCR; each CDR3 protein has one entry. The sample holds approximately 260,000 distinct CDR3 sequences, roughly 21% seen once. Here the sequenced sample was cultured PBMCs, taken from culture after CMV antigen stimulation. These TCRs come from a human donor in good health (CMV status not recorded). Some clones in this sample may be carry-over from other donors' samples.

This clonotype was seen a few times. V is TRBV10-3 and J is TRBJ2-3; D unclear. This CDR3 contains 14 residues. The V end lost 3 bases, the J end lost 0 bases, and 7 bases lay between the germline ends. The germline V gene has CDR1 ENHRY and CDR2 SYGVKD. CDR3 amino acids: CAISDAISTDTQYF. As DNA, the CDR3 is TGTGCCATCAGTGATGCGATTAGCACAGATACGCAGTATTTT.

This clonotype was detected a few times. V and J are TRBV7-3 and TRBJ2-1; 16 positions agree with TRBD2. J gave up 9 bases and V 4 bases, and 9 bases lay outside the gene matches. Germline V CDR1 and CDR2: SGHTA, FQGTGA. This CDR3 is 17 amino acids long. This chain's CDR3 is CASSSGLAGGPPGEQFF. CDR3 nucleotide sequence: TGTGCCAGCAGCTCGGGACTAGCGGGAGGGCCTCCCGGTGAGCAGTTCTTC.

This clonotype was found a few times. V gene TRBV7-9 combines with J gene TRBJ2-7, with TRBD2 matching 10 bases. V lost 4 bases and J lost 2; bases outside the gene matches: 5. This CDR3 spans 15 amino acids. Germline loops: CDR1 SEHNR, CDR2 FQNEAQ (reference sequence). The CDR3 DNA sequence: TGTGCCAGCAGCTACACTAGCGGGATTACCTACGAGCAGTACTTC. Its translation is CASSYTSGITYEQYF.

Only a few counts were recorded for this clonotype. The genes are TRBV7-2 and TRBJ1-1; D ambiguous. The CDR3 sequence is 14 residues long. The germline V gene has CDR1 SGHTA and CDR2 FQGNSA. V was cut by 0 bases and J by 6 bases, with 11 bases left in between. CDR3 sequence reads: CASSLARWSPEAFF. CDR3 in DNA: TGTGCCAGCAGCTTAGCCAGGTGGAGTCCTGAAGCTTTCTTT. The full variable domain, its missing parts supplied by reference TRBV7-2 and TRBJ1-1, is GAGVSQSPSNKVTEKGKDVELRCDPISGHTALYWYRQSLGQGLEFLIYFQGNSAPDKSGLPSDRFSAERTGGSVSTLTIQRTQQEDSAVYLCASSLARWSPEAFFGQGTRLTVV.

The chain has TRBV7-2 and TRBJ2-3; TRBD2 might be the D (5 bases). Germline V gene sequence: CDR1 SGHTA, CDR2 FQGNSA. Trimming took 5 bases from V and 4 from J, leaving 19 bases between them. This CDR3 is 16 amino acids long. CDR3 DNA: TGTGCCAGCAGCCGGGGTTCCAGTGTCCGGTCAGATACGCAGTATTTT. This encodes CASSRGSSVRSDTQYF.

The rearrangement joins TRBV2 to TRBJ1-5; D is unresolved. There are 17 residues in the CDR3. Trimming took 1 base from V and 3 from J, leaving 16 bases between them. Per the germline V gene, CDR1 is SNHLY and CDR2 is FYNNEI. CDR3 nucleotides: TGTGCCAGCAGTGAAGAGGTAGGCGTGAGTTACAATCAGCCCCAGCATTTT. Translation: CASSEEVGVSYNQPQHF.

This chain uses TRBV19 with TRBJ2-3; the D is unclear. The V end was cut by 1 base, the J end by 4 bases, with 9 bases between. The CDR3 loop spans 14 amino acids. CDR1 is LNHDA and CDR2 is SQIVND in the germline V gene (reference sequence). CDR3 sequence: CASSIVAIADTQYF. In DNA form, the CDR3 reads TGTGCCAGTAGTATAGTGGCCATCGCAGATACGCAGTATTTT.

Ten or more counts support this clonotype. The genes are TRBV7-2 and TRBJ2-6; D is possibly TRBD1 (5 bases). V was cut by 1 base and J by 0 bases, with 10 bases left in between. Germline CDR1 is SGHTA and CDR2 is FQGNSA. This CDR3 is 17 amino acids long. Written as DNA, the CDR3 is TGTGCCAGCAGCTTAGGCGGACATCACTCTGGGGCCAACGTCCTGACTTTC. It translates to CASSLGGHHSGANVLTF.

The gene calls are TRBV19 and TRBJ1-1; weak D call: TRBD1 (5 bases). CDR1 and CDR2 from the germline V gene are LNHDA and SQIVND (reference sequence). The V and J ends lost 7 bases and 0 bases respectively, with 18 bases between them. There are 16 residues in the CDR3. The CDR3 coding sequence is TGTGCCAGTAAATCCTGGACATTAACTCTGAACACTGAAGCTTTCTTT. Translated, it gives CASKSWTLTLNTEAFF.

This clonotype was counted a few times. The chain links TRBV10-3 to TRBJ1-4; 8 bases agree with TRBD1. CDR3 length: 13 residues. With V trimmed by 10 bases and J by 4 bases, 5 bases remained unmatched. Germline CDR1 is ENHRY and CDR2 is SYGVKD. The CDR3, as DNA: TGTGCCAGTACAGGGGGTCATAATGAAAAACTGTTTTTT. This encodes CASTGGHNEKLFF.

The chain's CDR3 is CSARDLQGPHEQFF. CDR3 bases: TGCAGTGCTAGAGATCTACAAGGGCCCCATGAGCAGTTCTTC. The genes are TRBV20-1 and TRBJ2-1; no firm D call. V was pared by 0 bases and J by 8 bases, with 14 bases between. This CDR3 has 14 residues. From germline, CDR1 is DFQATT and CDR2 SNEGSKA (reference sequence).

The chain uses TRBV6-2 or TRBV6-3 and TRBJ2-6; weak D call: TRBD1 (6 bases). V was cut by 11 bases and J by 1 base, with 21 bases left in between. This CDR3 spans 17 amino acids. Germline-derived CDR1 and CDR2 are MNHEY and SVGEGT. The CDR3 nucleotides are TGTGCCGCCCGGGACAAAGGCCCGATTTCTGGGGCCAACGTCCTGACTTTC. Translation gives CAARDKGPISGANVLTF.

This clonotype was picked up a small number of times. This CDR3 is CASSPTGLANEQFF. The CDR3 region has the DNA TGTGCCAGCAGCCCTACCGGGTTGGCCAATGAGCAGTTCTTC. The chain couples TRBV11-3 to TRBJ2-1, with no clear D. V shed 5 bases and J shed 6 bases, with 14 bases lying between them. The germline V gene encodes CDR1 SGHNT and CDR2 YENEEA. The CDR3 loop spans 14 amino acids.

CDR3 residues: CASSLSGLSEQYF. The CDR3 coding sequence is TGTGCCAGCAGCCTCTCGGGACTAAGCGAGCAGTACTTC. The chain has TRBV5-4 and TRBJ2-7; 7 bases match TRBD2. V was pared by 4 bases and J by 6 bases, with 7 bases of the junction left unmatched. CDR3 length: 13 residues. Germline CDR1 SGHNT, CDR2 YYREEE (reference sequence).

The chain combines TRBV9 with TRBJ1-6; D is undetermined. From germline, CDR1 is SGDLS and CDR2 YYNGEE. The CDR3 totals 14 residues. V dropped 0 bases and J dropped 7 bases, with 8 bases sitting between them. CDR3 DNA: TGTGCCAGCAGCGTAGGGACGGTGAATTCACCCCTCCACTTT. This sequence encodes CASSVGTVNSPLHF. The full variable domain, in which reference TRBV9 and TRBJ1-6 provide the parts outside the CDR3, is DSGVTQTPKHLITATGQRVTLRCSPRSGDLSVYWYQQSLDQGLQFLIQYYNGEERAKGNILERFSAQQFPDLHSELNLSSLELGDSALYFCASSVGTVNSPLHFGNGTRLTVT.

This clonotype showed up just a few times. The CDR3 reads CASSNGQVSNQPQHF. DNA for the CDR3: TGTGCCAGCAGCAACGGACAGGTTAGCAATCAGCCCCAGCATTTT. V gene TRBV6-2 or TRBV6-3 combines with J gene TRBJ1-5; 7 nucleotides align to TRBD1. J lost 0 bases, V lost 6 bases, and 5 bases had no gene match. From germline, CDR1 is MNHEY and CDR2 SVGEGT. The CDR3 contains 15 residues.

The rearrangement joins TRBV28 to TRBJ1-1; no clear D. The CDR3 spans 12 residues. Germline V gene sequence: CDR1 MDHEN, CDR2 SYDVKM. Trimming left V 7 bases short and J 0 bases short, with 6 bases between. The CDR3 DNA follows: TGTGCCAGCACTAGCTTGAACACTGAAGCTTTCTTT. Amino acid sequence: CASTSLNTEAFF.

The chain couples TRBV6-2 or TRBV6-3 to TRBJ2-7; the D is unclear. Per germline, CDR1 MNHEY and CDR2 SVGEGT. With 5 bases removed from V and 4 bases from J, the gap between germline ends came to 15 bases. The length of the CDR3 is 14 residues. The CDR3, as DNA: TGTGCCAGCAGTGATAATACGCGACCATACGAGCAGTACGTC. It yields the protein CASSDNTRPYEQYV.

This clonotype has ten or more counts. The chain has TRBV6-5 and TRBJ2-2; D gene uncertain. Trimming stripped 0 bases from V and 2 bases from J, with 4 bases between. CDR3 length: 14 amino acids. From germline, CDR1 is MNHEY and CDR2 SVGAGI. The CDR3 bases are TGTGCCAGCAGTTACTCTTTCAACACCGGGGAGCTGTTTTTT. Amino acid sequence: CASSYSFNTGELFF.

Ten or more counts support this clonotype. The chain has TRBV7-2 and TRBJ1-6, with D unclear. The ends were cut back, 4 bases at V and 7 bases at J, with 5 bases in the middle. The CDR3 is made up of 12 amino acids. Germline assignment: CDR1 SGHTA and CDR2 FQGNSA. CDR3: CASSSRNSPLHF. CDR3 bases: TGTGCCAGCAGCTCCCGGAATTCACCCCTCCACTTT.

Many counts were recorded for this clonotype. The chain combines TRBV6-2 or TRBV6-3 with TRBJ2-3; TRBD2 is a possible D gene (6 bases). The V end was cut by 6 bases, the J end by 0 bases, with 10 bases between. There are 14 residues in the CDR3. Per germline, CDR1 MNHEY and CDR2 SVGEGT. The DNA for the CDR3 is TGTGCCAGCAGCCCAGGGACTAGCACAGATACGCAGTATTTT. Its translation is CASSPGTSTDTQYF.

The chain recombines TRBV28 with TRBJ2-7; TRBD1 aligns across 11 bases. Germline V CDR1 and CDR2: MDHEN, SYDVKM. Trimming cost V 10 bases and J 5 bases; bases outside gene matches: 13. This CDR3 has 15 residues. CDR3 protein: CAIPTGTGGRDEQYF. The CDR3 DNA follows: TGTGCCATTCCGACCGGGACAGGGGGACGCGACGAGCAGTACTTC.

The rearrangement links TRBV20-1 to TRBJ1-5; D gene unclear. The CDR3 totals 13 residues. V dropped 3 bases and J dropped 1 base, with 7 bases sitting between them. Germline V gives CDR1 DFQATT, CDR2 SNEGSKA (reference sequence). CDR3 bases: TGCAGTGCTAGGCAGGAGAGCAATCAGCCCCAGCATTTT. This gives the protein CSARQESNQPQHF.

V gene TRBV29-1 combines with J gene TRBJ2-7; unclear D gene. V dropped 4 bases and J dropped 0 bases, with 7 bases sitting between them. Germline values: CDR1 SQVTM, CDR2 ANQGSEA. The CDR3 has 12 residues. CDR3: CSVVIHSYEQYF. CDR3 DNA: TGCAGCGTTGTAATCCACTCCTACGAGCAGTACTTC.

This clonotype was counted only a few times. The genes are TRBV28 and TRBJ2-1, with 7 bases identical to TRBD2. The CDR3 has 17 residues. Trimming cost V 5 bases and J 5 bases; bases outside gene matches: 15. Germline V CDR1 and CDR2: MDHEN, SYDVKM. CDR3 sequence reads: CASSPSRGVAGDNEQFF. The CDR3 nucleotides read TGTGCCAGCAGTCCCTCCCGGGGGGTCGCGGGGGACAATGAGCAGTTCTTC.